A selection of T cell receptor beta chains follows, all from one sample in a study of T cell responses to AZD1222 COVID-19 vaccine. The method was immunoSEQ multiplex PCR; TCRdb's version includes in-frame clones alone and lacks a portion of them. The top ten clones hold 1.5% to 2% of a sample with 130,000 or so clones, roughly nine tenths of them seen once. Sequencing was performed on peripheral blood, taken on day 0 of AZD1222 vaccination. Receptors were obtained from an adult in good health. Each CDR3 is given without its conserved first and last residue. D genes are given only for firm matches.

CDR3 protein,D gene,J gene,V gene
ASSLGIGLSTEAF,NA,TRBJ1-1,TRBV5-4
ASSLQGATDTQY,TRBD1,TRBJ2-3,TRBV28
ASSIGRTEAF,NA,TRBJ1-1,TRBV19
ASSLVFTAETYEQY,NA,TRBJ2-7,TRBV7-9
ASSQGLVPSGTGELF,TRBD2,TRBJ2-2,TRBV7-2
AISEYGQNTEAF,NA,TRBJ1-1,TRBV10-3
ASSLRADTQY,NA,TRBJ2-3,TRBV9
ASSLQGVDGYT,TRBD1,TRBJ1-2,TRBV6-5
ASSQELVNEKLF,NA,TRBJ1-4,TRBV4-3
ASSLATGTHNYGYT,NA,TRBJ1-2,TRBV7-8
ASSLVVASGDTQY,NA,TRBJ2-3,TRBV7-9
ASSQATPGTPQY,NA,TRBJ2-3,TRBV3-1/TRBV3-2
AWSVIPDYGYT,NA,TRBJ1-2,TRBV30
ASSRTGDTGELF,TRBD1,TRBJ2-2,TRBV7-3
ASSLGQGTGYT,TRBD1,TRBJ1-2,TRBV7-8
ALGRLDIYEQY,NA,TRBJ2-7,TRBV28
ASSWTGGVGAF,TRBD1,TRBJ1-1,TRBV12-3/TRBV12-4